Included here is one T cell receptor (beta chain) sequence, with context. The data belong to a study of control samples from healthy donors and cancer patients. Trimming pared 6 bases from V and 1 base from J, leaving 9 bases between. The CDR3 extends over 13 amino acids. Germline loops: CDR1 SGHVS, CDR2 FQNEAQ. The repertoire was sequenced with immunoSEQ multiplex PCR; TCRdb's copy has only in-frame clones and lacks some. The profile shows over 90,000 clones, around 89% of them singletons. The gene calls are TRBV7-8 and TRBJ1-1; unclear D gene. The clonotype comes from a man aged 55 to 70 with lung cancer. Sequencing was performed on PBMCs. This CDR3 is CASRKQPNTEAFF. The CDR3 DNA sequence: TGTGCCAGCAGGAAACAGCCGAACACTGAAGCTTTCTTT.